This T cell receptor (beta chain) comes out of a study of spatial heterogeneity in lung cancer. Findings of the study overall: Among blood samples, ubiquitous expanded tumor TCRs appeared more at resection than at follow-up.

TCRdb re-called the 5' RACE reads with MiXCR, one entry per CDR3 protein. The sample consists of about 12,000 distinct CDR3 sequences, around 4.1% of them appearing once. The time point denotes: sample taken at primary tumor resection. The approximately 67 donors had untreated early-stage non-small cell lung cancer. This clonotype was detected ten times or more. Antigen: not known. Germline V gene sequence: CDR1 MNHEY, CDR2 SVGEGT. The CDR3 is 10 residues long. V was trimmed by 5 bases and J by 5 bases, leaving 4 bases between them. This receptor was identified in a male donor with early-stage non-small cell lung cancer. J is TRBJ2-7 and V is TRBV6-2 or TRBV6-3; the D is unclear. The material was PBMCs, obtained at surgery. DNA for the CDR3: TGTGCCAGCAGTGACGACGAGCAGTACTTC. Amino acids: CASSDDEQYF.